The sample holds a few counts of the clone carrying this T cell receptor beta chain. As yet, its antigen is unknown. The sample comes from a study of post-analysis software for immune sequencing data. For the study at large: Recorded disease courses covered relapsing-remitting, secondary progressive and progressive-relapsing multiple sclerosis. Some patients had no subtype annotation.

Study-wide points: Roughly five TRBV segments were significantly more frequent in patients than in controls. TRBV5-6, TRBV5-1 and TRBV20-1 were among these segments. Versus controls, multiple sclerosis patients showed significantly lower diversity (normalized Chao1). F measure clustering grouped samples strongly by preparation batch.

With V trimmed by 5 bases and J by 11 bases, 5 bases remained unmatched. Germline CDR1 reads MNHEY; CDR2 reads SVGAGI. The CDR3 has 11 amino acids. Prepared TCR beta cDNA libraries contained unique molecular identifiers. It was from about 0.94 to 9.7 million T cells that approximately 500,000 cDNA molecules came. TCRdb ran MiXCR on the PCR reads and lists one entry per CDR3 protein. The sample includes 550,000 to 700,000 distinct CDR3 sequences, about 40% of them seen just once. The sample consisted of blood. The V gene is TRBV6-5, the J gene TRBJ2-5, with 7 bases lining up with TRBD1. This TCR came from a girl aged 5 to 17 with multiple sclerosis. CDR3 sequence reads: CASSNGQEQYF. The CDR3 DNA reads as TGTGCCAGCAGTAACGGACAGGAGCAGTACTTC.